Listed below are T cell receptor beta chains from one sample, sequenced in a study of cytomegalovirus exposure and HLA in healthy donors. Here immunoSEQ multiplex PCR was the method, and the copy in TCRdb shows in-frame clones only, minus some. The sample includes about 150,000 clones, approximately 77% seen only once; the top ten take about 1.3%. Specimen: PBMCs. These TCRs come from a man in his late teens or twenties in good health and CMV-seronegative. Each CDR3 is given with its conserved first and last residue. Each record gives: J gene, V gene, D gene, clone size, CDR3 protein, CDR3 DNA. D genes are given only for firm matches. Not all rows give a size; the values are once, few, many and, for expanded clones, a class.

>TRBJ1-4|TRBV5-6|TRBD1|.
CASSADRGEKLFF
TGTGCCAGCAGTGCCGACAGGGGGGAAAAACTGTTTTTT
>TRBJ2-7|TRBV6-5|TRBD2|.
CASRPTSGINEQYF
TGTGCCAGCAGACCGACTAGCGGGATCAACGAGCAGTACTTC
>TRBJ2-7|TRBV4-3|TRBD2|.
CASSQLGTSGRPYEQYF
TGCGCCAGCAGCCAATTAGGGACTAGCGGGAGGCCCTACGAGCAGTACTTC
>TRBJ2-7|TRBV28|TRBD2|.
CASSPRTSGAPVPPYEQYF
TGTGCCAGCAGTCCGCGGACTAGCGGGGCCCCGGTCCCCCCCTACGAGCAGTACTTC
>TRBJ2-7|TRBV11-2|.|.
CASSLVGAWNEQYF
TGTGCCAGCAGCTTAGTGGGGGCCTGGAACGAGCAGTACTTC
>TRBJ2-7|TRBV25-1|TRBD2|.
CASREAGASYEQYF
TGTGCCAGCAGGGAAGCGGGAGCGTCCTACGAGCAGTACTTC
>TRBJ2-5|TRBV7-9|TRBD1|.
CASSPGQGMEETQYF
TGTGCCAGCAGCCCTGGACAGGGAATGGAAGAGACCCAGTACTTC
>TRBJ2-7|TRBV10-3|TRBD2|few
CAISEAPGAGEYEQYF
TGTGCCATCAGTGAGGCCCCTGGAGCGGGAGAGTACGAGCAGTACTTC
>TRBJ1-1|TRBV7-9|.|few
CASSPWRKAFF
TGTGCCAGCAGCCCTTGGAGAAAAGCTTTCTTT
>TRBJ2-5|TRBV6-5|.|.
CASSPWTGQETQYF
TGTGCCAGCAGCCCCTGGACTGGTCAAGAGACCCAGTACTTC
>TRBJ1-1|TRBV6-4|.|.
CASSDGTENTEAFF
TGTGCCAGCAGTGACGGGACTGAGAACACTGAAGCTTTCTTT
>TRBJ2-1|TRBV5-1|TRBD2|.
CASSLRWGGSYNEQFF
TGCGCCAGCAGCTTGAGGTGGGGGGGCTCCTACAATGAGCAGTTCTTC
>TRBJ1-4|TRBV19|TRBD1|.
CASSLGQGVEKLFF
TGTGCCAGTAGTCTGGGACAGGGTGTTGAAAAACTGTTTTTT
>TRBJ2-2|TRBV7-6|.|.
CASSFTGGSNTGELFF
TGTGCCAGCAGCTTTACGGGGGGCTCGAACACCGGGGAGCTGTTTTTT
>TRBJ2-5|TRBV13|.|.
CASSVNRETQYF
TGTGCCAGCAGCGTCAACAGGGAGACCCAGTACTTC
>TRBJ2-7|TRBV19|TRBD2|.
CAATPSGSYEQYF
TGTGCCGCAACCCCTAGCGGGAGCTACGAGCAGTACTTC
>TRBJ2-2|TRBV7-2|TRBD2|.
CASSLWLAGGTGELFF
TGTGCCAGCAGCTTATGGCTAGCGGGAGGGACCGGGGAGCTGTTTTTT
>TRBJ1-1|TRBV27|TRBD1|.
CASSLVGGISTEAFF
TGTGCCAGCAGTTTAGTAGGGGGCATTAGCACTGAAGCTTTCTTT
>TRBJ2-1|TRBV9|.|.
CASSVGGAYNEQFF
TGTGCCAGCAGCGTTGGCGGTGCCTACAATGAGCAGTTCTTC
>TRBJ1-3|TRBV6-1|TRBD1|.
CAGQGQGAPGNTIYF
TGTGCCGGCCAAGGACAGGGGGCTCCCGGAAACACCATATATTTT
>TRBJ2-7|TRBV30|.|.
CAWRDAGGPLDEQYF
TGTGCCTGGAGGGACGCCGGGGGGCCCTTGGACGAGCAGTACTTC
>TRBJ2-3|TRBV7-9|.|.
CASSHSVRRGTQYF
TGTGCCAGCAGCCACTCGGTCCGCCGAGGGACGCAGTATTTT
>TRBJ2-7|TRBV27|TRBD2|.
CASSPGTSGIEQYF
TGTGCCAGCAGTCCGGGGACTAGCGGGATCGAGCAGTACTTC
>TRBJ2-7|TRBV6-5|.|.
CASSYEGNLFYEQYF
TGTGCCAGCAGTTATGAGGGTAACCTTTTCTACGAGCAGTACTTC
>TRBJ1-1|TRBV25-1|.|.
CASSEFSENTEAFF
TGTGCCAGCAGTGAATTTTCAGAGAACACTGAAGCTTTCTTT
>TRBJ2-1|TRBV25-1|TRBD2|.
CASSDPGTSGLEQFF
TGTGCCAGCAGTGACCCCGGGACTAGCGGACTAGAGCAGTTCTTC
>TRBJ1-2|TRBV5-1|TRBD1|.
CASTRGQDSNYGYTF
TGCGCCAGCACCCGGGGACAGGACTCTAACTATGGCTACACTTTC
>TRBJ2-3|TRBV5-6|TRBD1|.
CASSMRVDRVTDTQYF
TGTGCCAGCAGCATGCGGGTGGACAGGGTAACAGATACGCAGTATTTT
>TRBJ2-1|TRBV7-9|.|.
CASSPSTGLTYNEQFF
TGTGCCAGCAGCCCATCAACAGGGCTAACCTACAATGAGCAGTTCTTC
>TRBJ2-1|TRBV14|.|.
CASSQGTLKWGEQFF
TGTGCCAGCAGCCAGGGGACACTCAAATGGGGTGAGCAGTTCTTC
>TRBJ2-7|TRBV19|.|once
CASSQGHGLKQYF
TGTGCCAGTAGTCAGGGCCATGGTCTAAAGCAGTACTTC
>TRBJ2-7|TRBV5-6|TRBD1|few
CASSSDRGPYEQYF
TGTGCCAGCAGCTCGGACAGGGGGCCCTACGAGCAGTACTTC
>TRBJ1-5|TRBV5-6|.|once
CASSTQGSNQPQHF
TGTGCCAGCAGCACCCAGGGTAGCAATCAGCCCCAGCATTTT
>TRBJ1-2|TRBV27|TRBD1|.
CASRGQGLGYGYTF
TGTGCCAGCAGGGGACAGGGGCTGGGCTATGGCTACACCTTC
>TRBJ2-7|TRBV5-4|.|.
CASSRAGGISYEQYF
TGTGCCAGCAGCCGGGCTGGCGGGATCTCCTACGAGCAGTACTTC
>TRBJ1-4|TRBV6-6|.|.
CASSYGSSLREKLFF
TGTGCCAGCAGTTACGGGAGCAGCCTTAGGGAAAAACTGTTTTTT
>TRBJ1-3|TRBV18|TRBD1|.
CASSPGTVSGNTIYF
TGTGCCAGCTCACCAGGGACAGTCTCTGGAAACACCATATATTTT
>TRBJ2-7|TRBV7-2|.|.
CASSSRPGFYEQYF
TGTGCCAGCAGCTCCAGACCGGGGTTCTACGAGCAGTACTTC
>TRBJ1-1|TRBV5-1|.|.
CASSRTGFSNTEAFF
TGCGCCAGCAGCCGAACAGGGTTTTCAAACACTGAAGCTTTCTTT
>TRBJ1-2|TRBV27|.|.
CASSLSGGVVYGYTF
TGTGCCAGCAGTTTATCCGGGGGAGTCGTCTATGGCTACACCTTC
>TRBJ1-3|TRBV5-1|TRBD1|.
CASSLGPGQPSGNTIYF
TGCGCCAGCAGCTTGGGACCGGGACAGCCCTCTGGAAACACCATATATTTT
>TRBJ2-5|TRBV18|.|.
CASSPRLEETQYF
TGTGCCAGCTCACCCCGACTAGAAGAGACCCAGTACTTC
>TRBJ2-1|TRBV6-5|.|once
CASSWGGNYNEQFF
TGTGCCAGCAGCTGGGGCGGGAACTACAATGAGCAGTTCTTC
>TRBJ1-2|TRBV6-1|.|.
CASTRYRARDGYTF
TGTGCCAGCACCCGCTACAGGGCTAGGGATGGCTACACCTTC
>TRBJ2-1|TRBV9|TRBD2|.
CASSVEGSGSSYNEQFF
TGTGCCAGCAGCGTAGAGGGTAGCGGGAGCTCCTACAATGAGCAGTTCTTC
>TRBJ2-3|TRBV7-9|.|few
CASSPRREGTQYF
TGTGCCAGCAGCCCCCGGAGGGAAGGTACGCAGTATTTT